This T cell receptor (beta chain) was obtained from a study of CD8 T cells in ankylosing spondylitis. V was shortened by 8 bases and J by 10 bases, with 16 bases between the two germline ends. The germline CDR1 and CDR2 sequences are SNHLY and FYNNEI. The CDR3 extends over 12 amino acids. TCRdb fed the 5' RACE reads into MiXCR, producing one record per CDR3 protein. The sample includes 350,000 to 400,000 distinct CDR3 sequences, roughly 20% of them seen just once. This clonotype was found a few times. Sequenced: blood, either unsorted or a sorted T cell fraction (not recorded which). The receptor comes from a male donor with ankylosing spondylitis or in good health (not recorded which). The rearrangement links TRBV2 to TRBJ2-3; D not resolved. The CDR3, as DNA: TGTGCCAGCCTTCCTCCCCGACCCGCGCAGTATTTT. Translation: CASLPPRPAQYF.